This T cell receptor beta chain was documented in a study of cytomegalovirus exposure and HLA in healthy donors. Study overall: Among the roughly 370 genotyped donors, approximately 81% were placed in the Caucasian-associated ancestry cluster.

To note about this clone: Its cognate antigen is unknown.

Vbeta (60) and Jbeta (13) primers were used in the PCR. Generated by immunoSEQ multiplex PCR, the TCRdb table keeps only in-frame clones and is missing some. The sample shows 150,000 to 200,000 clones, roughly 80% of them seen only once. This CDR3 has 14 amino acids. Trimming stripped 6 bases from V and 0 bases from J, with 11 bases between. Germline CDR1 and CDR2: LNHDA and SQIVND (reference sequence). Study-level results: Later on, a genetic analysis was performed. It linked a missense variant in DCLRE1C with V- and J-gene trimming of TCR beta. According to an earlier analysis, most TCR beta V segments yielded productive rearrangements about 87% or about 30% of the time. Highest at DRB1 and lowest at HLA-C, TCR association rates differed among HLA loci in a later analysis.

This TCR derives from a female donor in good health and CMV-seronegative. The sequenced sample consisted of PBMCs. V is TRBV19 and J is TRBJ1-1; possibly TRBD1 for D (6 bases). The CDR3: CASSNGQMNTEAFF. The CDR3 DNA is TGTGCCAGTAGCAATGGACAGATGAACACTGAAGCTTTCTTT. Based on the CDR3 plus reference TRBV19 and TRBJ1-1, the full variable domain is DGGITQSPKYLFRKEGQNVTLSCEQNLNHDAMYWYRQDPGQGLRLIYYSQIVNDFQKGDIAEGYSVSREKKESFPLTVTSAQKNPTAFYLCASSNGQMNTEAFFGQGTRLTVV.